This T cell receptor beta chain emerged from a study of cytomegalovirus exposure and HLA in healthy donors. Background on the study: Per a later analysis, the approximately 600 first-cohort and fewer than 150 validation repertoires shared one platform. Study-level points and caveats: A few chains linked to CMV were shown in vitro to be specific for CMV antigens.

The table came from immunoSEQ multiplex PCR; TCRdb's copy has only in-frame clones and leaves some out. The repertoire consists of about 160,000 clones, with 85% to 90% occurring once and the leading ten covering about 9.3%. Turning to this clone: No antigen is known for it.

The V and J ends lost 5 bases and 4 bases respectively, with 17 bases between them. The CDR3 length is 15 residues. Per germline, CDR1 MDHEN and CDR2 SYDVKM. The sample consisted of PBMCs. This sequence was found in a woman aged 18-35 years in good health and CMV-seropositive. The chain employs TRBV28 and TRBJ1-1; D remains ambiguous. This CDR3 reads CASSPDPRVRTEAFF. The DNA of the CDR3 is TGTGCCAGCAGTCCAGACCCCCGGGTACGCACTGAAGCTTTCTTT.